These T cell receptor beta chains were read from a single sample in a study of identical twins. TCRdb reprocessed the 5' RACE reads with MiXCR, giving one entry per CDR3 protein. Seen here are some 440,000 distinct CDR3 sequences, 24% observed once, and the top ten hold 2.9%. The data were also submitted as part of a second study, on T cells expressing NK-cell markers.

Sequencing was carried out using CD4+ T cells sorted from blood. All receptors come from a woman aged 18-35 years in good health. Both conserved end residues are part of each CDR3. Fields, in order: D gene, V gene, clone size, CDR3 length, J gene, CDR3 protein, CDR3 DNA. D genes are given only for firm matches. Clone size is given for some rows only: seen once, a few or many times, or a class if the clone is expanded.

d_call: .
v_call: TRBV6-1
clone_size: .
cdr3_length: 15
j_call: TRBJ2-5
cdr3_aa: CASSRARLGGETQYF
cdr3_nt: TGTGCCAGCAGCCGGGCTCGATTGGGGGGAGAGACCCAGTACTTC

d_call: TRBD2
v_call: TRBV12-3/TRBV12-4
clone_size: few
cdr3_length: 16
j_call: TRBJ2-5
cdr3_aa: CASNCLAGVCRETQYF
cdr3_nt: TGTGCCAGCAATTGCCTAGCGGGAGTGTGCCGGGAGACCCAGTACTTC

d_call: .
v_call: TRBV6-2/TRBV6-3
clone_size: .
cdr3_length: 14
j_call: TRBJ2-1
cdr3_aa: CASTHRGGPGEQFF
cdr3_nt: TGTGCCAGCACCCACAGGGGGGGGCCAGGTGAGCAGTTCTTC

d_call: TRBD1
v_call: TRBV15
clone_size: .
cdr3_length: 15
j_call: TRBJ1-2
cdr3_aa: CATSTRQGAFRGYTF
cdr3_nt: TGTGCCACCAGCACTAGACAGGGGGCTTTTCGGGGCTACACCTTC

d_call: TRBD1
v_call: TRBV9
clone_size: .
cdr3_length: 16
j_call: TRBJ2-7
cdr3_aa: CASSVAGDSRAYEQYF
cdr3_nt: TGTGCCAGCAGCGTAGCCGGGGACAGTAGAGCCTACGAGCAGTACTTC

d_call: .
v_call: TRBV9
clone_size: .
cdr3_length: 16
j_call: TRBJ2-1
cdr3_aa: CASSVSGLSSYNEQFF
cdr3_nt: TGTGCCAGCAGCGTAAGTGGTTTAAGCTCCTACAATGAGCAGTTCTTC

d_call: TRBD1
v_call: TRBV18
clone_size: .
cdr3_length: 14
j_call: TRBJ2-3
cdr3_aa: CATTDRVDTDTQYF
cdr3_nt: TGTGCCACCACCGACAGGGTCGACACAGATACGCAGTATTTT

d_call: TRBD1
v_call: TRBV7-2
clone_size: few
cdr3_length: 15
j_call: TRBJ2-5
cdr3_aa: CASSLYRGPGETQYF
cdr3_nt: TGTGCCAGCAGCCTTTACAGGGGGCCGGGGGAGACCCAGTACTTC

d_call: TRBD1
v_call: TRBV7-9
clone_size: .
cdr3_length: 14
j_call: TRBJ2-3
cdr3_aa: CASSLGTGGDTQYF
cdr3_nt: TGTGCCAGCAGCTTAGGGACAGGGGGGGATACGCAGTATTTT

d_call: .
v_call: TRBV29-1
clone_size: few
cdr3_length: 12
j_call: TRBJ2-5
cdr3_aa: CSGGGPGETQYF
cdr3_nt: TGCAGTGGAGGGGGGCCGGGCGAGACCCAGTACTTC

d_call: TRBD2
v_call: TRBV20-1
clone_size: few
cdr3_length: 14
j_call: TRBJ2-7
cdr3_aa: CSARRLAVSYEQYF
cdr3_nt: TGCAGTGCTAGACGCCTAGCGGTCTCCTACGAGCAGTACTTC

d_call: TRBD2
v_call: TRBV11-2
clone_size: .
cdr3_length: 16
j_call: TRBJ2-1
cdr3_aa: CASSFSMGLAYNEQFF
cdr3_nt: TGTGCCAGCAGCTTCTCAATGGGACTAGCTTACAATGAGCAGTTCTTC

d_call: TRBD1
v_call: TRBV5-5
clone_size: few
cdr3_length: 17
j_call: TRBJ2-1
cdr3_aa: CASSLYLAGQGNNEQFF
cdr3_nt: TGTGCCAGCAGCTTGTATTTGGCAGGACAGGGGAACAATGAGCAGTTCTTC

d_call: .
v_call: TRBV29-1
clone_size: many
cdr3_length: 13
j_call: TRBJ2-6
cdr3_aa: CSVKLSGANVLTF
cdr3_nt: TGCAGCGTTAAACTCTCTGGGGCCAACGTCCTGACTTTC

d_call: TRBD1
v_call: TRBV11-2
clone_size: few
cdr3_length: 17
j_call: TRBJ2-5
cdr3_aa: CASISGTGGIVTETQYF
cdr3_nt: TGTGCCAGCATTTCCGGGACAGGGGGCATAGTTACGGAGACCCAGTACTTC

d_call: .
v_call: TRBV12-3/TRBV12-4
clone_size: many
cdr3_length: 14
j_call: TRBJ2-3
cdr3_aa: CASSLAGGTDTQYF
cdr3_nt: TGTGCCAGCAGTTTAGCGGGAGGTACAGATACGCAGTATTTT

d_call: .
v_call: TRBV5-5
clone_size: .
cdr3_length: 14
j_call: TRBJ2-7
cdr3_aa: CASSHEPRAAEKYF
cdr3_nt: TGTGCCAGCAGCCATGAACCCCGGGCGGCCGAGAAGTACTTC

d_call: TRBD2
v_call: TRBV9
clone_size: .
cdr3_length: 16
j_call: TRBJ2-1
cdr3_aa: CASSPRSTSGSNEQFF
cdr3_nt: TGTGCCAGCAGCCCGCGATCGACTAGCGGGAGCAATGAGCAGTTCTTC

d_call: .
v_call: TRBV4-3
clone_size: few
cdr3_length: 13
j_call: TRBJ2-5
cdr3_aa: CASSQIGSETQYF
cdr3_nt: TGCGCCAGCAGCCAAATTGGAAGCGAGACCCAGTACTTC

d_call: TRBD2
v_call: TRBV5-4
clone_size: many
cdr3_length: 15
j_call: TRBJ2-1
cdr3_aa: CASSEAGGPYNEQFF
cdr3_nt: TGTGCCAGCAGCGAAGCGGGAGGACCCTACAATGAGCAGTTCTTC

d_call: .
v_call: TRBV20-1
clone_size: .
cdr3_length: 15
j_call: TRBJ2-1
cdr3_aa: CSARTPPVANNEQFF
cdr3_nt: TGCAGTGCTAGGACCCCCCCGGTAGCTAACAATGAGCAGTTCTTC

d_call: TRBD1
v_call: TRBV20-1
clone_size: few
cdr3_length: 14
j_call: TRBJ2-3
cdr3_aa: CSAGGTGNTDTQYF
cdr3_nt: TGCAGTGCTGGCGGGACAGGGAACACAGATACGCAGTATTTT

d_call: TRBD2
v_call: TRBV6-5
clone_size: .
cdr3_length: 15
j_call: TRBJ2-5
cdr3_aa: CASSWRASGEETQYF
cdr3_nt: TGTGCCAGCAGTTGGCGCGCTAGCGGGGAAGAGACCCAGTACTTC

d_call: TRBD1
v_call: TRBV20-1
clone_size: .
cdr3_length: 14
j_call: TRBJ1-5
cdr3_aa: CSANTGGLGQPQHF
cdr3_nt: TGCAGTGCTAATACAGGGGGGTTAGGGCAGCCCCAGCATTTT

d_call: TRBD1
v_call: TRBV7-2
clone_size: few
cdr3_length: 14
j_call: TRBJ2-3
cdr3_aa: CASSSQGDADTQYF
cdr3_nt: TGTGCCAGCAGCTCTCAGGGGGACGCAGATACGCAGTATTTT

d_call: .
v_call: TRBV10-3
clone_size: .
cdr3_length: 14
j_call: TRBJ1-1
cdr3_aa: CASNSRGIDTEAFF
cdr3_nt: TGTGCCTCTAATTCCAGGGGTATCGACACTGAAGCTTTCTTT

d_call: TRBD2
v_call: TRBV25-1
clone_size: few
cdr3_length: 16
j_call: TRBJ2-2
cdr3_aa: CASRTSGGGDTGELFF
cdr3_nt: TGTGCCAGCAGGACTAGCGGGGGAGGGGACACCGGGGAGCTGTTTTTT

d_call: TRBD2
v_call: TRBV20-1
clone_size: .
cdr3_length: 15
j_call: TRBJ2-1
cdr3_aa: CSARKSGNFYNEQFF
cdr3_nt: TGCAGTGCTAGAAAAAGCGGGAACTTTTACAATGAGCAGTTCTTC

d_call: TRBD1
v_call: TRBV5-1
clone_size: few
cdr3_length: 15
j_call: TRBJ1-2
cdr3_aa: CASSYNPGTADGYTF
cdr3_nt: TGCGCCAGCAGCTACAACCCCGGGACAGCGGATGGCTACACCTTC

d_call: TRBD2
v_call: TRBV20-1
clone_size: .
cdr3_length: 17
j_call: TRBJ2-3
cdr3_aa: CSALHPSGGSFTDTQYF
cdr3_nt: TGCAGTGCTCTTCACCCTAGCGGGGGGTCTTTCACAGATACGCAGTATTTT

d_call: .
v_call: TRBV3-1
clone_size: .
cdr3_length: 15
j_call: TRBJ2-1
cdr3_aa: CASSQMGAGANEQFF
cdr3_nt: TGTGCCAGCAGCCAGATGGGGGCAGGCGCGAATGAGCAGTTCTTC

d_call: .
v_call: TRBV5-1
clone_size: few
cdr3_length: 17
j_call: TRBJ2-7
cdr3_aa: CASSLGGSVLRTYEQYF
cdr3_nt: TGCGCCAGCAGCCTGGGGGGTTCGGTCCTGCGGACATACGAGCAGTACTTC

d_call: .
v_call: TRBV27
clone_size: .
cdr3_length: 13
j_call: TRBJ1-1
cdr3_aa: CASSLFRDTEAFF
cdr3_nt: TGTGCCAGCAGTTTATTCAGGGACACTGAAGCTTTCTTT

d_call: .
v_call: TRBV10-3
clone_size: few
cdr3_length: 13
j_call: TRBJ2-7
cdr3_aa: CAISQQGSYEQYF
cdr3_nt: TGTGCCATCAGTCAACAGGGTTCCTACGAGCAGTACTTC

d_call: TRBD1
v_call: TRBV11-2
clone_size: .
cdr3_length: 16
j_call: TRBJ2-7
cdr3_aa: CASSPSGTGRTYEQYF
cdr3_nt: TGTGCCAGCAGTCCCTCCGGGACAGGGAGAACCTACGAGCAGTACTTC

d_call: .
v_call: TRBV7-9
clone_size: few
cdr3_length: 14
j_call: TRBJ1-1
cdr3_aa: CASSLVASDTEAFF
cdr3_nt: TGTGCCAGCAGCTTAGTGGCCTCGGACACTGAAGCTTTCTTT

d_call: .
v_call: TRBV12-2
clone_size: .
cdr3_length: 16
j_call: TRBJ2-7
cdr3_aa: CASRPRFCRDPYEQYF
cdr3_nt: TGTGCAAGTCGCCCACGGTTTTGCCGAGATCCGTACGAGCAGTACTTC

d_call: TRBD1
v_call: TRBV6-2/TRBV6-3
clone_size: .
cdr3_length: 15
j_call: TRBJ2-7
cdr3_aa: CASSHGQGKLYEQYF
cdr3_nt: TGTGCCAGCAGTCACGGACAGGGGAAGCTCTACGAGCAGTACTTC

d_call: .
v_call: TRBV12-3/TRBV12-4
clone_size: many
cdr3_length: 13
j_call: TRBJ2-4
cdr3_aa: CASSFRGLNIQYF
cdr3_nt: TGTGCCAGCAGTTTTAGGGGGTTGAACATTCAGTACTTC

d_call: TRBD2
v_call: TRBV12-3/TRBV12-4
clone_size: .
cdr3_length: 21
j_call: TRBJ2-3
cdr3_aa: CASSFRQGRLLAGVGADTQYF
cdr3_nt: TGTGCCAGCAGTTTTCGGCAGGGGAGGCTGTTAGCGGGAGTTGGCGCAGATACGCAGTATTTT

d_call: TRBD1
v_call: TRBV7-9
clone_size: few
cdr3_length: 14
j_call: TRBJ1-1
cdr3_aa: CASIQTGRNTEAFF
cdr3_nt: TGTGCCAGCATACAGACAGGGAGGAACACTGAAGCTTTCTTT

d_call: .
v_call: TRBV6-6
clone_size: .
cdr3_length: 15
j_call: TRBJ2-5
cdr3_aa: CASSLSPRLEETQYF
cdr3_nt: TGTGCCAGCAGTTTGTCCCCCCGTCTAGAGGAGACCCAGTACTTC

d_call: .
v_call: TRBV18
clone_size: .
cdr3_length: 14
j_call: TRBJ1-5
cdr3_aa: CASSPVGSNQPQHF
cdr3_nt: TGTGCCAGCTCCCCCGTGGGTAGCAATCAGCCCCAGCATTTT

d_call: TRBD1
v_call: TRBV20-1
clone_size: .
cdr3_length: 14
j_call: TRBJ1-5
cdr3_aa: CSASPTGDVQPQHF
cdr3_nt: TGCAGTGCTAGTCCGACAGGGGATGTTCAGCCCCAGCATTTT

d_call: TRBD2
v_call: TRBV5-1
clone_size: .
cdr3_length: 14
j_call: TRBJ2-4
cdr3_aa: CASRNREGKNIQYF
cdr3_nt: TGCGCCAGCAGAAATCGGGAGGGCAAAAACATTCAGTACTTC

d_call: TRBD2
v_call: TRBV5-4
clone_size: .
cdr3_length: 15
j_call: TRBJ2-5
cdr3_aa: CASSSPSGGGETQYF
cdr3_nt: TGTGCCAGCAGCTCCCCTAGCGGGGGGGGCGAGACCCAGTACTTC

d_call: .
v_call: TRBV20-1
clone_size: .
cdr3_length: 13
j_call: TRBJ2-3
cdr3_aa: CSARGVLTDTQYF
cdr3_nt: TGCAGTGCTAGAGGGGTCCTCACAGATACGCAGTATTTT

d_call: TRBD2
v_call: TRBV20-1
clone_size: .
cdr3_length: 12
j_call: TRBJ2-7
cdr3_aa: CSARGRAGEQYF
cdr3_nt: TGCAGTGCTAGGGGGAGGGCGGGGGAGCAGTACTTC

d_call: TRBD1
v_call: TRBV4-1
clone_size: .
cdr3_length: 19
j_call: TRBJ2-7
cdr3_aa: CASSQDYFLGTGGLDEQYF
cdr3_nt: TGCGCCAGCAGCCAAGATTATTTCCTCGGGACAGGGGGCCTCGACGAGCAGTACTTC

d_call: .
v_call: TRBV7-9
clone_size: few
cdr3_length: 14
j_call: TRBJ2-1
cdr3_aa: CASSWAGHYNEQFF
cdr3_nt: TGTGCCAGCAGCTGGGCGGGGCACTACAATGAGCAGTTCTTC

d_call: TRBD2
v_call: TRBV7-8
clone_size: .
cdr3_length: 15
j_call: TRBJ2-1
cdr3_aa: CASRSGSSPNNEQFF
cdr3_nt: TGTGCCAGCAGAAGCGGGAGTTCTCCAAACAATGAGCAGTTCTTC

d_call: .
v_call: TRBV4-3
clone_size: .
cdr3_length: 16
j_call: TRBJ2-1
cdr3_aa: CASSQSRGGPYNEQFF
cdr3_nt: TGCGCCAGCAGCCAATCGAGGGGGGGGCCCTACAATGAGCAGTTCTTC

d_call: .
v_call: TRBV7-2
clone_size: .
cdr3_length: 13
j_call: TRBJ1-2
cdr3_aa: CASSFRDGGGYTF
cdr3_nt: TGTGCCAGCAGCTTCAGGGATGGGGGCGGCTACACCTTC

d_call: .
v_call: TRBV12-3/TRBV12-4
clone_size: .
cdr3_length: 16
j_call: TRBJ1-5
cdr3_aa: CASSFGSDGSNQPQHF
cdr3_nt: TGTGCCAGCAGTTTTGGGTCCGACGGTAGCAATCAGCCCCAGCATTTT

d_call: .
v_call: TRBV12-3/TRBV12-4
clone_size: .
cdr3_length: 14
j_call: TRBJ1-2
cdr3_aa: CASSSSTIIYGYTF
cdr3_nt: TGTGCCAGCAGTTCCTCTACTATAATCTATGGCTACACCTTC

d_call: .
v_call: TRBV5-1
clone_size: few
cdr3_length: 16
j_call: TRBJ2-2
cdr3_aa: CASSLSGPKNTGELFF
cdr3_nt: TGCGCCAGCAGCTTGTCCGGTCCGAAGAACACCGGGGAGCTGTTTTTT

d_call: .
v_call: TRBV3-1
clone_size: .
cdr3_length: 14
j_call: TRBJ1-2
cdr3_aa: CASSQGQTNYGYTF
cdr3_nt: TGTGCCAGCAGCCAAGGACAGACAAACTATGGCTACACCTTC